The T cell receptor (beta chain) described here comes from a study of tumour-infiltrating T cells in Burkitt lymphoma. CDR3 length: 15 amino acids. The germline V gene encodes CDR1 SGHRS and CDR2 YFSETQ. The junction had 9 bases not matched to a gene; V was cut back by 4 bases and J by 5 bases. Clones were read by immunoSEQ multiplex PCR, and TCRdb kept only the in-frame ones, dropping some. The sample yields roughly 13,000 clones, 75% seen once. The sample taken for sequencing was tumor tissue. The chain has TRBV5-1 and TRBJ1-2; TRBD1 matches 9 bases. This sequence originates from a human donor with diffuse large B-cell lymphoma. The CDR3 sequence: CASSEKGTGSYGYTF. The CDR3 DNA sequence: TGCGCCAGCAGCGAAAAGGGGACAGGGTCATATGGCTACACCTTC.